The next 23 T cell receptor beta chains were all read from a single sample in a study of regulatory T cells in long-lasting Graves disease. The authors built TCR beta libraries using iRepertoire HTBI primers and Arm-PCR of CDR3 regions. TCRdb re-analysed the multiplex PCR reads in MiXCR, keeping a single row per CDR3 protein. The table shows around 250,000 distinct CDR3 sequences, with around 19% occurring only once. The time point was: newly diagnosed GD, antithyroid drugs for less than 3 months. RNA from PBMCs was the source of the TCR library. Source: peripheral blood mononuclear cells (PBMCs), taken at new diagnosis, from a patient treated with antithyroid drugs. The receptors here all came from a female donor with Graves disease.

This clonotype has a count of ten or more. J is TRBJ2-6 and V is TRBV7-3; no firm D call. Trimming shortened V by 1 base and J by 1 base, and 2 bases separated the two germline ends. The V gene's germline CDR1 is SGHTA and CDR2 FQGTGA. The CDR3 runs 14 residues. As DNA, the CDR3 is TGTGCCAGCAGCTTAATGTCTGGGGCCAACGTCCTGACTTTC. Translated: CASSLMSGANVLTF.

This clonotype was detected ten times or more. The chain carries TRBV7-9 and TRBJ2-2; D is undetermined. The ends were cut back, 4 bases at V and 7 bases at J, with 7 bases in the middle. This CDR3 contains 12 residues. CDR1 and CDR2 (germline): SEHNR, FQNEAQ (reference sequence). The CDR3 bases are TGTGCCAGCAGCTCGGGCGGCGGGGAGCTGTTTTTT. It translates to CASSSGGGELFF.

The V call is TRBV7-8, the J call TRBJ2-7; no clear D gene. V lost 4 bases, J lost 6 bases, and 19 bases lay in between. CDR1 is SGHVS and CDR2 is FQNEAQ in the germline V gene. This CDR3 has 15 amino acids. The CDR3 coding sequence is TGTGCCAGCAGCTCCGACGGAAGACGCGCTAGCGAGCAGTACTTC. Translation gives CASSSDGRRASEQYF. Combining the CDR3 with reference TRBV7-8 and TRBJ2-7 gives the whole variable domain GAGVSQSPRYKVAKRGQDVALRCDPISGHVSLFWYQQALGQGPEFLTYFQNEAQLDKSGLPSDRFFAERPEGSVSTLKIQRTQQEDSAVYLCASSSDGRRASEQYFGPGTRLTVT.

In this sample, this clonotype turned up a few times. V and J are TRBV11-2 and TRBJ1-3; D gene unclear. V lost 3 bases and J 7 bases, leaving 13 bases between the germline ends. There are 14 residues in the CDR3. Germline CDR1 is SGHAT and CDR2 is FQNNGV. CDR3 protein: CASSLARNGNTIYF. DNA of the CDR3: TGTGCCAGCAGCTTGGCGAGAAATGGGAACACCATATATTTT.

This clonotype was counted many times. At one of its ends the junction is not consistent with the germline gene, which may arise from a read error. The J gene is TRBJ2-7, the V gene TRBV7-2; tentatively, D is TRBD1 (5 bases). CDR3 size: 14 residues. CDR1 and CDR2 (germline): SGHTA, FQGNSA. The CDR3 bases are TGTGCCAGCACCTTAAGTGGGGCCTCTTCCGAGCAGTACTTC. Its protein is CASTLSGASSEQYF. Full variable domain (outside the CDR3, taken from reference TRBV7-2 and TRBJ2-7): GAGVSQSPSNKVTEKGKDVELRCDPISGHTALYWYRQSLGQGLEFLIYFQGNSAPDKSGLPSDRFSAERTGGSVSTLTIQRTQQEDSAVYLCASTLSGASSEQYFGPGTRLTVT.

This clonotype was counted at least ten times. This chain links TRBV28 with TRBJ2-1, with 8 bases that match TRBD2. The CDR3 loop spans 17 amino acids. CDR1 and CDR2 (germline): MDHEN, SYDVKM. The trim removed 4 bases at V and 0 bases at J, leaving 8 bases unmatched. This CDR3 is CASSSHIAGSSYNEQFF. In DNA, the CDR3 is TGTGCCAGCAGTTCCCACATAGCGGGGAGCTCCTACAATGAGCAGTTCTTC.

A single count supports this clonotype. The chain uses TRBV10-3 and TRBJ1-2; 8 bases match TRBD1. The germline V gene has CDR1 ENHRY and CDR2 SYGVKD. The CDR3 runs to 14 residues. The junction had 4 bases not matched to a gene; V was cut back by 6 bases and J by 1 base. The CDR3 reads CAIRGQERNYGYTF. In DNA, the CDR3 is TGTGCCATCAGGGGACAGGAGCGTAACTATGGCTACACCTTC.

This clonotype was detected many times. This chain uses TRBV7-9 with TRBJ2-7; TRBD1 aligns across 7 bases. V dropped 3 bases and J dropped 2; count of bases not matched to a gene: 1. The CDR3 is 13 residues long. Germline V gene data show CDR1 as SEHNR and CDR2 as FQNEAQ (reference sequence). CDR3: CASSFGQAYEQYF. CDR3 DNA: TGTGCCAGCAGCTTCGGACAGGCCTACGAGCAGTACTTC.

This clonotype was counted many times. The gene calls are TRBV24-1 and TRBJ2-1; D unclear. The CDR3 is 15 residues long. V was trimmed by 1 base and J by 3 bases, leaving 9 bases between them. Germline CDR1 is KGHDR and CDR2 is SFDVKD. CDR3 protein: CATSDLASDYNEQFF. The CDR3 DNA is TGTGCCACCAGTGATTTAGCGTCAGACTACAATGAGCAGTTCTTC.

This clonotype occurred many times. J is TRBJ2-1 and V is TRBV29-1, with 8 bases identical to TRBD2. The V segment lost 5 bases and the J segment 7 bases; nucleotides outside the gene matches: 1. Germline V gene data show CDR1 as SQVTM and CDR2 as ANQGSEA. The CDR3 is 11 amino acids. The CDR3 region is CSVRGGNEQFF. The CDR3 DNA is TGCAGCGTTCGGGGGGGGAATGAGCAGTTCTTC.

This clonotype was recorded at least ten times. The V gene is TRBV7-2, the J gene TRBJ2-7; tentatively, D is TRBD1 (5 bases). The CDR3 loop spans 12 amino acids. Germline V gene data show CDR1 as SGHTA and CDR2 as FQGNSA. The V end was cut by 3 bases, the J end by 6 bases, with 9 bases between. The CDR3 loop reads CASSFSRVEQYF. CDR3 nucleotides: TGTGCCAGCAGCTTTTCCAGGGTCGAGCAGTACTTC.

This clonotype was detected many times. The chain joins TRBV19 to TRBJ2-2; TRBD2 matches at 10 bases. V lost 6 bases to trimming and J lost 1 base; unmatched junction nucleotides: 11. This CDR3 has 18 residues. From germline, CDR1 is LNHDA and CDR2 SQIVND (reference sequence). CDR3 nucleotides: TGTGCCAGTAGCCCGTGGCGGAGCGGGAGGGAGAACACCGGGGAGCTGTTTTTT. This encodes CASSPWRSGRENTGELFF. The full variable domain, its missing parts supplied by reference TRBV19 and TRBJ2-2, is DGGITQSPKYLFRKEGQNVTLSCEQNLNHDAMYWYRQDPGQGLRLIYYSQIVNDFQKGDIAEGYSVSREKKESFPLTVTSAQKNPTAFYLCASSPWRSGRENTGELFFGEGSRLTVL.

The V gene is TRBV12-3 or TRBV12-4, the J gene TRBJ1-1; a weak D match, TRBD1 (6 bases). The CDR3 has 14 residues. The V end lost 3 bases, the J end lost 5 bases, and 13 bases lay between the germline ends. CDR3 DNA: TGTGCCAGCAGTTTTGGGGGCCCCGGGACTGAAGCTTTCTTT. Translation: CASSFGGPGTEAFF.

CDR3 sequence reads: CASSQVEAGERQYF. Here the CDR3 DNA reads TGTGCCAGCAGCCAAGTAGAGGCGGGAGAGCGGCAGTATTTT. The chain uses TRBV4-2 and TRBJ2-3; 7 bases match TRBD2. With 1 base clipped from V and 11 bases from J, the junction kept 9 bases outside the gene matches. This CDR3 has 14 amino acids. Germline V gene sequence: CDR1 LGHNA, CDR2 YNFKEQ.

There are a few counts of this clonotype. The J gene is TRBJ2-2, the V gene TRBV9; no definite D call. V lost 3 bases and J 7 bases, leaving 7 bases between the germline ends. Germline lookup yields CDR1 SGDLS and CDR2 YYNGEE. There are 12 residues in the CDR3. The CDR3 sequence is CASSASIGELFF. DNA of the CDR3: TGTGCCAGCAGCGCAAGCATCGGGGAGCTGTTTTTT. Drawing the rest from reference TRBV9 and TRBJ2-2, the complete variable domain is DSGVTQTPKHLITATGQRVTLRCSPRSGDLSVYWYQQSLDQGLQFLIQYYNGEERAKGNILERFSAQQFPDLHSELNLSSLELGDSALYFCASSASIGELFFGEGSRLTVL.

The V call is TRBV5-5, the J call TRBJ2-7; 9 positions match TRBD2. Trimming cost V 7 bases and J 6 bases; bases outside gene matches: 20. Germline V gene data show CDR1 as SGHKS and CDR2 as YYEKEE (reference sequence). This CDR3 spans 17 amino acids. DNA of the CDR3: TGTGCCAGCTTGAGTTATAGCGCGGCTAGCGGGACAGTCGAGCAGTACTTC. Its translation is CASLSYSAASGTVEQYF.

This clonotype was picked up a small number of times. The chain combines TRBV9 with TRBJ1-2; a weak D match, TRBD1 (6 bases). Between the trimmed V and J ends, which lost 3 bases and 8 bases, there was a span of 17 bases. This CDR3 region has 14 residues. Germline V gene lookup returns CDR1 SGDLS and CDR2 YYNGEE. CDR3 nucleotides: TGTGCCAGCAGCGCGTACCAGGGGACCAAAGGCTACACCTTC. It specifies CASSAYQGTKGYTF. The full variable domain, rest sourced from reference TRBV9 and TRBJ1-2, is DSGVTQTPKHLITATGQRVTLRCSPRSGDLSVYWYQQSLDQGLQFLIQYYNGEERAKGNILERFSAQQFPDLHSELNLSSLELGDSALYFCASSAYQGTKGYTFGSGTRLTVV.

There are many counts of this clonotype. The V and J genes are TRBV4-3 and TRBJ2-3; 8 bases match TRBD2. V dropped 3 bases and J dropped 2; count of bases not matched to a gene: 10. The CDR3 extends over 17 amino acids. Germline V CDR1 and CDR2: LGHNA, YSLEER. The CDR3 DNA sequence: TGCGCCAGCAGCCAGTACCCTAGCGGGTCTTACACAGATACGCAGTATTTT. This encodes CASSQYPSGSYTDTQYF.

This clonotype has at least ten counts. The gene calls are TRBV14 and TRBJ1-2, with D perhaps TRBD1 (6 bases). V was pared by 1 base and J by 3 bases, with 6 bases between. The CDR3 is 13 amino acids. CDR1 is SGHDN, CDR2 FVKESK, per germline. DNA of the CDR3: TGTGCCAGCAGCCAAGCAGGGGACTATGGCTACACCTTC. As protein: CASSQAGDYGYTF.

The rearrangement links TRBV10-3 to TRBJ2-3; D might be TRBD1 (5 bases). CDR1 ENHRY and CDR2 SYGVKD come from the germline V gene. The CDR3 loop spans 12 amino acids. V dropped 0 bases and J dropped 8 bases, with 6 bases sitting between them. CDR3 in DNA: TGTGCCATCAGTGAGTCCCAGGGTACGCAGTATTTT. This sequence encodes CAISESQGTQYF.

There are many counts of this clonotype. V gene TRBV12-3 or TRBV12-4 combines with J gene TRBJ1-4; D is undetermined. V lost 1 base, J lost 8 bases, and 23 bases lay in between. There are 18 residues in the CDR3. The CDR3 reads CASSLGVSAKHGMEKLFF. CDR3 sequence (DNA): TGTGCCAGCAGTTTAGGGGTGTCGGCGAAACACGGGATGGAAAAACTGTTTTTT.

The sample holds a few counts of this clonotype. The V and J genes are TRBV19 and TRBJ1-4; D unclear. V shed 5 bases and J shed 1 base, with 11 bases lying between them. Germline-derived CDR1 and CDR2 are LNHDA and SQIVND (reference sequence). The CDR3 has 15 residues. The CDR3 spells CASSLSLVTNEKLFF. CDR3 DNA: TGTGCCAGTAGTCTCTCTCTTGTAACTAATGAAAAACTGTTTTTT.

This clonotype has only a few counts. With a much larger clone just one base away, this may be a read error. This chain links TRBV28 with TRBJ1-3; D remains ambiguous. CDR3 length equals 14 residues. From germline, CDR1 is MDHEN and CDR2 SYDVKM. The CDR3 nucleotides are TGTGCCAGCAGTTTACGGGGATCCGGAAGCACCATATATTTT. Translating it yields CASSLRGSGSTIYF.